These 31 T cell receptor beta chains came from one sample sequenced in a study of cytomegalovirus exposure and HLA in healthy donors. PCR primers comprised 60 Vbeta and 13 Jbeta primers. Measured with immunoSEQ multiplex PCR; TCRdb has only the in-frame clones, and not every one. This table holds about 87,000 clones. Sample: PBMCs. The receptors derive from a man aged 50 to 60 in good health and CMV-seropositive.

The CDR3 here is CASSAGQVEYGYTF. The DNA of the CDR3 is TGTGCCAGCTCAGCGGGACAGGTGGAGTATGGCTACACCTTC. This chain links TRBV18 with TRBJ1-2; 8 bases agree with TRBD1. With V trimmed by 5 bases and J by 5 bases, 7 bases remained unmatched. CDR3 size: 14 residues. CDR1 KGHSH and CDR2 LQKENI come from the germline V gene.

This chain connects TRBV7-9 to TRBJ2-1, with D hard to call. The CDR3 covers 11 residues. Per the germline V gene, CDR1 is SEHNR and CDR2 is FQNEAQ (reference sequence). In DNA form, the CDR3 reads TGTGTCGACCAGGCCCAGAACGAGCAGTTCTTC. Encoded protein: CVDQAQNEQFF.

This chain links TRBV27 with TRBJ2-2; TRBD2 is a possible D gene (5 bases). The length of the CDR3 is 15 residues. CDR1 is MNHEY, CDR2 SMNVEV, per germline (reference sequence). V dropped 6 bases and J dropped 3 bases, with 14 bases sitting between them. Written as DNA, the CDR3 is TGTGCCAGCAGGGATCTAGTGGGAGACACCGGGGAGCTGTTTTTT. Translated: CASRDLVGDTGELFF.

J is TRBJ2-1 and V is TRBV19; a possible D gene is TRBD2 (6 bases). The CDR3 is 12 residues long. Germline V gene data show CDR1 as LNHDA and CDR2 as SQIVND (reference sequence). V was trimmed by 6 bases and J by 10 bases, leaving 13 bases between them. The CDR3 DNA reads as TGTGCCAGTAGCACTAGCTTCCGCGAGCAGTTCTTC. Translated, it gives CASSTSFREQFF.

V usage is TRBV19 and J usage is TRBJ2-7, with D maybe TRBD1 (7 bases). The V end lost 7 bases, the J end lost 4 bases, and 17 bases lay between the germline ends. Germline V CDR1 and CDR2: LNHDA, SQIVND (reference sequence). The CDR3 is made up of 14 amino acids. The CDR3 region is CASTEGGTAYEQYF. The DNA for the CDR3 is TGTGCCAGTACCGAAGGGGGGACAGCATACGAGCAGTACTTC.

The chain has TRBV5-4 and TRBJ2-7; 11 positions agree with TRBD2. This CDR3 is 15 amino acids long. V gave up 4 bases and J gave up 4 bases; unmatched junction bases: 7. Per the germline V gene, CDR1 is SGHNT and CDR2 is YYREEE (reference sequence). The CDR3 loop reads CASSLRLAGKYEQYF. Here the CDR3 DNA reads TGTGCCAGCAGCCTACGACTAGCGGGAAAATACGAGCAGTACTTC.

This chain uses TRBV4-3 with TRBJ2-7, with TRBD2 matching over 11 bases. Germline V gene lookup returns CDR1 LGHNA and CDR2 YSLEER. The V segment lost 0 bases and the J segment 3 bases; nucleotides outside the gene matches: 1. This CDR3 contains 15 residues. CDR3 sequence: CASSQDTSGSYEQYF. DNA for the CDR3: TGCGCCAGCAGCCAAGATACTAGCGGGAGCTACGAGCAGTACTTC.

This sequence joins TRBV11-3 and TRBJ2-7; 11 bases agree with TRBD2. The CDR3 is 14 residues long. Germline CDR1 reads SGHNT; CDR2 reads YENEEA. Trimming cost V 5 bases and J 7 bases; bases outside gene matches: 7. Written as DNA, the CDR3 is TGTGCCAGCAGCCCTAGCGGGAGGTTGAGGGAGCAGTACGTC. It is translated as CASSPSGRLREQYV.

This sequence joins TRBV27 and TRBJ2-2; 8 bases are a match to TRBD1. The CDR3 length is 15 residues. CDR1 is MNHEY, CDR2 SMNVEV, per germline (reference sequence). The ends lost 7 bases at V and 3 bases at J; junction bases unmatched: 7. CDR3 sequence (DNA): TGTGCCAGCACCCACAGGGGGAGTTACACCGGGGAGCTGTTTTTT. Its translation: CASTHRGSYTGELFF.

This sequence joins TRBV4-3 and TRBJ2-5; 7 nucleotides align to TRBD1. With V trimmed by 3 bases and J by 5 bases, 12 bases remained unmatched. CDR3 length: 16 amino acids. Germline CDR1 is LGHNA and CDR2 is YSLEER. The CDR3 protein is CASSHRNDRDRETQYF. The CDR3 coding sequence is TGCGCCAGCAGCCACAGAAACGACAGGGACCGGGAGACCCAGTACTTC.

This chain uses TRBV6-5 with TRBJ2-1; 8 bases fit TRBD2. The CDR3 loop spans 15 amino acids. Trimming removed 5 bases from V and 9 bases from J; junction bases left unmatched: 12. Germline V lookup: CDR1 MNHEY, CDR2 SVGAGI. The CDR3 nucleotides read TGTGCCAGCAGTGTCCTAGCGGGCGGGCCCAGTGAGCAGTTCTTC. Amino acids: CASSVLAGGPSEQFF.

The J gene is TRBJ2-5, the V gene TRBV27; 7 nucleotides line up with TRBD1. The J call may not be correct, given that the DNA end is closer to TRBJ2-7. From germline, CDR1 is MNHEY and CDR2 SMNVEV (reference sequence). This CDR3 region has 13 residues. DNA for the CDR3: TGTGCCAGCAGTCCGGGGACAGCCTCCGAGCAGTACTTC. Protein sequence: CASSPGTASEQYF.

This chain connects TRBV25-1 to TRBJ2-2; 8 nucleotides align to TRBD1. CDR3 length: 13 residues. Germline CDR1 reads MGHDK; CDR2 reads SYGVNS. With 6 bases clipped from V and 5 bases from J, the junction kept 2 bases outside the gene matches. In nucleotides, the CDR3 is TGTGCCAGCAGAGGACAGGGAACCGGGGAGCTGTTTTTT. It codes for CASRGQGTGELFF.

The J gene is TRBJ2-5, the V gene TRBV4-1; TRBD2 is a possible D gene (5 bases). Germline V gene lookup returns CDR1 MGHRA and CDR2 YSYEKL. The CDR3 has 14 residues. Trimming left V 1 base short and J 5 bases short, with 11 bases between. The CDR3 here is CASSQGSSLETQYF. The CDR3 DNA is TGCGCCAGCAGCCAAGGGTCTAGCTTGGAGACCCAGTACTTC.

This chain joins TRBV27 and TRBJ1-3; the D is unclear. The germline V gene encodes CDR1 MNHEY and CDR2 SMNVEV (reference sequence). V lost 7 bases, J lost 3 bases, and 13 bases lay in between. CDR3 length equals 14 residues. The CDR3 DNA reads TGTGCCAGCACCCGGAGAGCTGGTGGAAACACCATATATTTT. This sequence encodes CASTRRAGGNTIYF.

This sequence joins TRBV7-2 and TRBJ1-3; 7 nucleotides match TRBD1. The ends lost 3 bases at V and 4 bases at J; junction bases unmatched: 18. The CDR3 is 19 residues long. The germline V gene has CDR1 SGHTA and CDR2 FQGNSA. The DNA for the CDR3 is TGTGCCAGCAGCTTCGTCCCTCCCGCGTCGGGACAGTTAGGAAACACCATATATTTT. It is translated as CASSFVPPASGQLGNTIYF.

CDR3 sequence reads: CASRHRIQNTEAFF. The CDR3 nucleotides read TGTGCCAGCAGACACCGAATCCAGAACACTGAAGCTTTCTTT. The chain joins TRBV6-5 to TRBJ1-1; D remains ambiguous. V was shortened by 6 bases and J by 1 base, with 12 bases between the two germline ends. The CDR3 is 14 amino acids. Germline V lookup: CDR1 MNHEY, CDR2 SVGAGI.

The gene calls are TRBV4-2 and TRBJ2-1; D gene ambiguous. V was clipped by 0 bases and J by 7 bases, with 10 bases between them. The V gene's germline CDR1 is LGHNA and CDR2 YNFKEQ. The CDR3 is 14 amino acids. CDR3 coding DNA: TGTGCCAGCAGCCAAGAGTGGCTAGATAATGAGCAGTTCTTC. Translating it yields CASSQEWLDNEQFF.

The rearrangement joins TRBV5-4 to TRBJ2-7; tentatively, D is TRBD1 (6 bases). The CDR3 is 15 amino acids. CDR1 and CDR2 from the germline V gene are SGHNT and YYREEE (reference sequence). The germline V and J ends were trimmed by 1 base and 2 bases, with 13 bases remaining between them. The DNA for the CDR3 is TGTGCCAGCAGCTTGTTCGGTTGGGACACCTACGAGCAGTACTTC. Amino acids: CASSLFGWDTYEQYF.

The V and J genes are TRBV7-9 and TRBJ2-7; TRBD1 aligns across 9 bases. The junction had 2 bases not matched to a gene; V was cut back by 1 base and J by 4 bases. This CDR3 spans 14 amino acids. Germline-derived CDR1 and CDR2 are SEHNR and FQNEAQ (reference sequence). CDR3 protein: CASSLGGTGYEQYV. As DNA, the CDR3 is TGTGCCAGCAGCTTAGGGGGGACAGGGTACGAGCAGTACGTC.

This chain uses TRBV5-4 with TRBJ2-2; tentatively, D is TRBD2 (7 bases). CDR1 and CDR2 from the germline V gene are SGHNT and YYREEE (reference sequence). This CDR3 has 14 residues. Deletions cut 2 bases from V and 4 bases from J, with 9 bases between. The CDR3 protein is CASSLGGVTGELFF. The CDR3 DNA reads TGTGCCAGCAGCTTAGGGGGGGTCACCGGGGAGCTGTTTTTT.

The rearrangement links TRBV6-5 to TRBJ2-7; 7 bases fit TRBD2. CDR1 is MNHEY and CDR2 is SVGAGI in the germline V gene. The J segment lost 3 bases and the V segment lost 3 bases, leaving 11 bases of the junction unmatched. This CDR3 has 16 amino acids. The CDR3 DNA reads as TGTGCCAGCAGTTATCAAAGCGGCGGCGGGGGCTACGAGCAGTACTTC. Translating it yields CASSYQSGGGGYEQYF.

The J gene is TRBJ1-1, the V gene TRBV25-1; 10 bases align to TRBD1. Unmatched junction bases numbered 11, after V lost 6 bases and J lost 7 bases. The CDR3 is made up of 15 amino acids. Germline values: CDR1 MGHDK, CDR2 SYGVNS. Here the CDR3 DNA reads TGTGCCAGCAGCGAAAGACAGGGGGCTCGGCTTGAAGCTTTCTTT. Encoded protein: CASSERQGARLEAFF.

The chain carries TRBV12-5 and TRBJ2-5; 7 positions match TRBD1. CDR1 and CDR2 (germline): LGHNT, FRNRAP. J lost 4 bases, V lost 7 bases, and 9 bases had no gene match. The CDR3 sequence is 14 residues long. CDR3 in amino acids: CASAQTGTAETQYF. The DNA for the CDR3 is TGTGCTAGTGCCCAAACCGGGACAGCAGAGACCCAGTACTTC.

The V gene is TRBV7-9, the J gene TRBJ2-5, with 11 bases identical to TRBD2. The V and J ends lost 7 bases and 4 bases, in that order; junction bases with no gene match: 11. Germline V gene data show CDR1 as SEHNR and CDR2 as FQNEAQ (reference sequence). The CDR3 is 16 amino acids. The CDR3 DNA is TGTGCCAGCACCCCTCGTGGACTAGCGGGCCGAGAGACCCAGTACTTC. This translates into CASTPRGLAGRETQYF.

This rearrangement joins TRBV15 to TRBJ2-4; TRBD2 aligns across 8 bases. The CDR3 contains 17 residues. Germline assignment: CDR1 LNHNV and CDR2 YYDKDF (reference sequence). V shed 1 base and J 0 bases; nucleotides not matched to a gene: 5. CDR3: CATSRGTAGEAKNIQYF. The CDR3 DNA sequence: TGTGCCACCAGCAGAGGGACAGCGGGAGAAGCCAAAAACATTCAGTACTTC.

The chain has TRBV9 and TRBJ2-5; TRBD2 matches 7 bases. J lost 4 bases, V lost 4 bases, and 7 bases had no gene match. The CDR3 consists of 14 residues. CDR1 and CDR2 (germline): SGDLS, YYNGEE. In DNA form, the CDR3 reads TGTGCCAGCAGCCCCGGACTAGTAAGAGAGACCCAGTACTTC. It yields the protein CASSPGLVRETQYF.

The chain recombines TRBV28 with TRBJ2-3; D remains unclear. Germline CDR1 MDHEN, CDR2 SYDVKM. The CDR3 has 14 residues. The V and J ends lost 3 bases and 4 bases respectively, with 11 bases between them. CDR3 residues: CASSFVSVSDTQYF. The CDR3 DNA reads TGTGCCAGCAGTTTCGTGTCAGTTTCAGATACGCAGTATTTT.

The CDR3 region is CASSTGQGMNTEAFF. CDR3 DNA sequence: TGCGCCAGCAGCACCGGACAGGGGATGAACACTGAAGCTTTCTTT. The V call is TRBV5-1, the J call TRBJ1-1; 9 positions match TRBD1. With 4 bases clipped from V and 0 bases from J, the junction kept 4 bases outside the gene matches. There are 15 residues in the CDR3. CDR1 and CDR2 from the germline V gene are SGHRS and YFSETQ. The full variable domain, its missing parts supplied by reference TRBV5-1 and TRBJ1-1, is KAGVTQTPRYLIKTRGQQVTLSCSPISGHRSVSWYQQTPGQGLQFLFEYFSETQRNKGNFPGRFSGRQFSNSRSEMNVSTLELGDSALYLCASSTGQGMNTEAFFGQGTRLTVV.

The V and J genes are TRBV6-5 and TRBJ2-1, with 10 nucleotides matching TRBD1. With V trimmed by 4 bases and J by 5 bases, 5 bases remained unmatched. The CDR3 has 15 residues. Germline-derived CDR1 and CDR2 are MNHEY and SVGAGI. The CDR3, as DNA: TGTGCCAGCAGTTCCGGGACAGGGGCGCACAATGAGCAGTTCTTC. Amino acids: CASSSGTGAHNEQFF.

The CDR3 sequence is CATPTRVWETQYF. The CDR3 DNA sequence: TGTGCCACCCCAACTCGGGTTTGGGAGACCCAGTACTTC. This chain links TRBV18 with TRBJ2-5; D uncertain. V shed 10 bases and J shed 5 bases, with 17 bases lying between them. Germline assignment: CDR1 KGHSH and CDR2 LQKENI. The CDR3 loop spans 13 amino acids.